The subject of this entry is one T cell receptor (beta chain). Its antigen is still unknown. This specimen belongs to a study of T cell responses to AZD1222 COVID-19 vaccine. In germline, CDR1 is LNHDA, CDR2 SQIVND (reference sequence). J lost 12 bases, V lost 3 bases, and 7 bases had no gene match. The CDR3 covers 13 residues. Study-wide points: In a largely white British group with more females than males, clonal diversity was possibly underestimated.

TCRdb's copy holds only in-frame clones and misses some; the assay was immunoSEQ multiplex PCR. This table holds about 110,000 clones, about 85% found once. Sequencing was performed on peripheral blood, taken 28 days after the second AZD1222 dose. The V call is TRBV19, the J call TRBJ1-1; 10 bases agree with TRBD1. This TCR derives from an adult who received the AZD1222 COVID-19 vaccine. In DNA form, the CDR3 reads TGTGCCAGTAGTATCTCTCGGACAGGGGGAACTTTCTTT. Residues: CASSISRTGGTFF.